The 15 T cell receptor beta chains listed next were all sequenced from one sample in a study of spatial heterogeneity in lung cancer. The study's findings and limits: Counts that tracked tumor mutation counts were those of expanded intratumoral alpha and beta TCRs.

Each CDR3 protein is one row after TCRdb ran MiXCR on the 5' RACE reads. The repertoire has over 10,000 distinct CDR3 sequences, 5.5% to 6% of them found once; the top ten carry around 10%. Their specific antigens are unknown. Time point denoted: sample taken at primary tumor resection. Specimen: lung tumor tissue, collected at surgery. Source of these receptors: a female donor with early-stage non-small cell lung cancer.

Many counts were recorded for this clonotype. In a library made to pick up alpha chains, this beta chain is a stray read with a size that means little. The V and J genes are TRBV7-2 and TRBJ1-6, with 7 bases aligning to TRBD1. V shed 3 bases and J 0 bases; nucleotides not matched to a gene: 5. This CDR3 has 17 residues. Germline-derived CDR1 and CDR2 are SGHTA and FQGNSA. CDR3 DNA sequence: TGTGCCAGCAGCTTTGCGGGACAGAGCTCCTATAATTCACCCCTCCACTTT. Protein product: CASSFAGQSSYNSPLHF.

With respect to this clonotype: A much larger clonotype is one base distant, so this may be a read error. A library prepared for alpha chains yielded this beta chain as an off-target read; its size is of little meaning. The V gene is TRBV6-2 or TRBV6-3, the J gene TRBJ1-5; the match to TRBD1 covers 8 bases. The CDR3 has 13 residues. Losses at the gene ends were 4 bases for V and 6 bases for J; bases not matched to a gene: 2. Germline lookup yields CDR1 MNHEY and CDR2 SVGEGT. CDR3 sequence reads: CASSSDRAQPQHF. CDR3 DNA sequence: TGTGCCAGCAGTTCGGACAGGGCTCAGCCCCAGCATTTT.

The table lists this clonotype with many counts. This beta chain was picked up by a library intended for alpha chains and is off target, so its count carries little meaning. The rearrangement uses TRBV5-5 and TRBJ1-5; D is ambiguous. Germline V gene sequence: CDR1 SGHKS, CDR2 YYEKEE (reference sequence). V was shortened by 0 bases and J by 3 bases, with 1 base between the two germline ends. This CDR3 has 12 residues. In nucleotides, the CDR3 is TGTGCCAGCAGCTTGGTCAATCAGCCCCAGCATTTT. Amino acid sequence: CASSLVNQPQHF.

This clonotype has at least ten counts. As an off-target read in a library built for alpha chains, this beta chain has a frequency of little significance. The chain uses TRBV9 and TRBJ2-3, with D tentatively TRBD2 (6 bases). This CDR3 has 14 residues. Germline V gene lookup returns CDR1 SGDLS and CDR2 YYNGEE. Trimming removed 4 bases at V and 5 bases at J, with 14 bases between. CDR3 in amino acids: CASSPPGVRDTQYF. CDR3 nucleotide sequence: TGTGCCAGCAGCCCCCCGGGGGTTCGAGATACGCAGTATTTT.

This clonotype was observed many times. A library prepared for alpha chains yielded this beta chain as an off-target read; its size is of little meaning. The J gene is TRBJ2-2, the V gene TRBV20-1; 7 bases match TRBD2. The CDR3 contains 15 residues. Germline V gene sequence: CDR1 DFQATT, CDR2 SNEGSKA (reference sequence). Trimming at V came to 5 bases and at J to 5 bases, leaving 11 bases not matched to a gene. CDR3 sequence reads: CSAYAGTINTGELFF. The DNA of the CDR3 is TGCAGTGCTTACGCCGGGACTATTAATACCGGGGAGCTGTTTTTT.

This clonotype has at least ten counts. For a library built for alpha chains, this beta chain is a stray read; little rests on its size. The chain couples TRBV18 to TRBJ2-2; D ambiguous. The germline gives CDR1 KGHSH, CDR2 LQKENI. Trimming pared 6 bases from V and 6 bases from J, leaving 11 bases between. This CDR3 contains 13 residues. The CDR3 nucleotides read TGTGCCAGCTCGCCAAAGACGGCCGGGGAGCTGTTTTTT. Translated: CASSPKTAGELFF.

This clonotype is labeled medium-sized. For a library built for alpha chains, this beta chain is a stray read; little rests on its size. The CDR3 region has the DNA TGTGCCAGCAGTCTAGGAGGGACCCAGTACTTC. Protein: CASSLGGTQYF. This chain connects TRBV12-3 or TRBV12-4 to TRBJ2-5; perhaps TRBD2 as D (5 bases). There are 11 residues in the CDR3. Deletions cut 5 bases from V and 7 bases from J, with 8 bases between.

This clonotype was counted between two and nine times. This beta chain lies outside the target of a library built for alpha chains; its clone size means little. The gene calls are TRBV5-6 and TRBJ1-2; no definite D call. Germline V CDR1 and CDR2: SGHDT, YYEEEE. The CDR3 has 13 amino acids. The V end was cut by 4 bases, the J end by 8 bases, with 15 bases between. This chain's CDR3 is CASSTGALGGYTF. The CDR3 nucleotides read TGTGCCAGCAGCACGGGCGCTCTGGGCGGCTACACCTTC. Filled out from reference TRBV5-6 and TRBJ1-2, the complete variable domain reads DAGVTQSPTHLIKTRGQQVTLRCSPKSGHDTVSWYQQALGQGPQFIFQYYEEEERQRGNFPDRFSGHQFPNYSSELNVNALLLGDSALYLCASSTGALGGYTFGSGTRLTVV.

There are many counts of this clonotype. Found in a library prepared for alpha chains, this beta chain is an off-target read, and its abundance has little meaning. The V gene is TRBV3-1, the J gene TRBJ2-7, with TRBD1 identical over 8 bases. Trimming took 5 bases from V and 7 from J; bases not matched to a gene: 10. This CDR3 has 14 residues. Germline V lookup: CDR1 LGHDT, CDR2 YNNKEL (reference sequence). The CDR3 nucleotides read TGTGCCAGCAGCTTTCCGGGACAGGCCACAGAGCAGTACTTC. Translated: CASSFPGQATEQYF.

This clonotype is medium-sized by share. Being off target in a library aimed at alpha chains, this beta chain has a size of little meaning. The chain is built from TRBV11-2 and TRBJ2-1, with TRBD1 matching 7 bases. Unmatched junction bases numbered 2, after V lost 5 bases and J lost 7 bases. Per the germline V gene, CDR1 is SGHAT and CDR2 is FQNNGV. CDR3 length equals 12 residues. The CDR3 DNA is TGTGCCAGCAGCACACAGGGGAATGAGCAGTTCTTC. It encodes CASSTQGNEQFF.

Sample share makes this clonotype medium-sized (0.01 to 0.1%). This beta chain turned up in a library designed for alpha chains; as an off-target read, its abundance says little. The chain joins TRBV13 to TRBJ1-4; D is uncertain. The V and J ends lost 0 bases and 6 bases respectively, with 8 bases between them. CDR3 length: 14 residues. Germline CDR1 is PRHDT and CDR2 is FYEKMQ (reference sequence). The CDR3 DNA sequence: TGTGCCAGCAGCTTAGGGGGCGAGGATGAAAAACTGTTTTTT. It specifies CASSLGGEDEKLFF.

The table lists this clonotype with many counts. This beta chain is off target for a library built for alpha chains, so its abundance means little. The chain combines TRBV6-5 with TRBJ2-1; 7 bases line up with TRBD1. CDR1 is MNHEY and CDR2 is SVGAGI in the germline V gene. V shed 2 bases and J 4 bases; nucleotides not matched to a gene: 2. The length of the CDR3 is 14 residues. The CDR3 nucleotides are TGTGCCAGCAGTTACGGCAGGGGGTACAATGAGCAGTTCTTC. This encodes CASSYGRGYNEQFF.

This clonotype was picked up many times. Found in a library prepared for alpha chains, this beta chain is an off-target read, and its abundance has little meaning. The V and J genes are TRBV2 and TRBJ1-2; D ambiguous. The length of the CDR3 is 13 residues. Trimming removed 6 bases from V and 6 bases from J, with 14 bases in between. Germline CDR1 reads SNHLY; CDR2 reads FYNNEI. The CDR3 bases are TGTGCCAGCAGCCTTGGGCAGGTGGATGGCTACACCTTC. It yields the protein CASSLGQVDGYTF.

This clonotype is termed medium-sized. This beta chain is an unintended read in a library built for alpha chains; its size means little. CDR3 nucleotide sequence: TGTGCCAGCGGTGGCGCCTACAATGAGCAGTTCTTC. Translated: CASGGAYNEQFF. The chain combines TRBV12-3 or TRBV12-4 with TRBJ2-1; the D is unclear. CDR3 length equals 12 residues. Between the trimmed V and J ends, which lost 8 bases and 2 bases, there was a span of 7 bases.

This clonotype was seen repeatedly, ten times or more. With the library built for alpha chains, this beta chain is off target and its frequency is not meaningful. The chain employs TRBV29-1 and TRBJ2-7, with D possibly being TRBD1 or TRBD2 (5 bases each). The V end was cut by 4 bases, the J end by 3 bases, with 13 bases between. Germline-derived CDR1 and CDR2 are SQVTM and ANQGSEA. The CDR3 covers 13 residues. The CDR3 DNA is TGCAGCGTTGGATCCGGGGCGGGCTACGAGCAGTACTTC. It codes for CSVGSGAGYEQYF.